The next 3 T cell receptor beta chains were all read from a single sample in a study of T-cell reconstitution after alpha-beta-depleted transplantation in children. A TCRbeta library incorporating unique molecular identifiers was prepared. TCRdb re-called the PCR reads through MiXCR, storing one row per CDR3 protein. The table has 200,000 to 250,000 distinct CDR3 sequences, about a tenth seen once. This sample comprised PBMCs, obtained before TCRalphabeta/CD19-depleted stem cell transplant. Receptors were obtained from a child under two years old with acute myeloid leukemia, due to receive a stem cell transplant.

This clonotype has more than one count but fewer than ten. The chain employs TRBV19 and TRBJ2-1, with a weak D call TRBD1 (6 bases). The CDR3 spans 16 residues. V lost 10 bases, J lost 4 bases, and 23 bases lay in between. Germline values: CDR1 LNHDA, CDR2 SQIVND (reference sequence). CDR3 residues: CANQRGDNETYNEQFF. For the CDR3, the DNA is TGTGCCAACCAGAGAGGGGACAATGAAACATACAATGAGCAGTTCTTC.

Note on this clonotype: This may arise from a read error, as a much more abundant clone is one base away. This chain uses TRBV10-3 with TRBJ2-2; D gene unclear. CDR1 ENHRY and CDR2 SYGVKD come from the germline V gene. V was shortened by 6 bases and J by 1 base, with 9 bases between the two germline ends. This CDR3 comprises 14 residues. The CDR3 nucleotides are TGTGCCATCAGAGCGACTGGGAACACCGGGGAGCTGTTTTTT. This sequence encodes CAIRATGNTGELFF.

This clonotype was detected only a few times. The chain couples TRBV18 to TRBJ1-2, with D perhaps matching TRBD1 (5 bases). CDR3 size: 13 residues. In germline, CDR1 is KGHSH, CDR2 LQKENI. Trimming stripped 10 bases from V and 2 bases from J, with 14 bases between. This chain's CDR3 is CATHGGANYGYTF. The CDR3 nucleotides read TGTGCCACCCACGGCGGGGCCAACTATGGCTACACCTTC.